This note documents a single T cell receptor (beta chain) sequence. Its matching antigen is unknown. TCRdb recomputed calls from the multiplex PCR reads with MiXCR, one row per CDR3 protein. The table shows over 200,000 distinct CDR3 sequences, with less than 40% occurring only once. The data are from a study of breast tumors, draining lymph nodes, adjacent tissues. Study-wide results and limits: Tumor repertoires ranked between lymph nodes and nontumor tissue in diversity, with V and J gene preferences. Data only fit, rather than demonstrated, lymph node origin of most tumor T cells. The data were judged consistent with most tumor T cells coming from lymph node and expanding in tumor.

The lymph nodes were axillary draining lymph nodes from breast cancer patients. The V and J ends lost 7 bases and 4 bases, in that order; junction bases with no gene match: 8. Germline V gene sequence: CDR1 SQVTM, CDR2 ANQGSEA. CDR3 length: 14 residues. V gene TRBV29-1 combines with J gene TRBJ2-3; TRBD2 matches at 10 bases. Sequencing used axillary lymph node tissue. This TCR was recovered from a female donor with breast cancer. Some clones in this sample may be carry-over from other donors' samples. The CDR3 region has the DNA TGCAGCGGAGGGGTAGCGGGAGGATCAGATACGCAGTATTTT. This encodes CSGGVAGGSDTQYF.